The clone carrying this T cell receptor beta chain was detected a few times. Patients included in sequencing had previously demonstrated CD8+CD57+ cell expansion by flow cytometry. The enrolled patients all had severe acquired aplastic anemia. The entry originates in a study of CD8+CD57+ T cells in acquired aplastic anemia. After removal of 1 base from V and 1 base from J, the junction contained 2 bases not matched to a gene. CDR1 is KGHSH, CDR2 LQKENI, per germline. CDR3 length equals 15 residues. CDR3 and TCR beta VDJ profiling relied on genomic DNA as the template. MiXCR was run by TCRdb on the reads, yielding one entry per CDR3 protein. The table lists about 200,000 distinct CDR3 sequences, about half of them singletons.

The material sequenced was sorted CD4+, CD8+, or CD8+CD57+ T cells (not recorded which) from PBMCs. The TCR originated in a human donor with aplastic anemia. The chain joins TRBV18 to TRBJ1-1; 8 positions agree with TRBD1. Here the CDR3 reads CASSPLGQGNTEAFF. For the CDR3, the DNA is TGTGCCAGCTCACCACTCGGACAGGGGAACACTGAAGCTTTCTTT. The complete variable domain, with remaining parts taken from reference TRBV18 and TRBJ1-1, reads NAGVMQNPRHLVRRRGQEARLRCSPMKGHSHVYWYRQLPEEGLKFMVYLQKENIIDESGMPKERFSAEFPKEGPSILRIQQVVRGDSAAYFCASSPLGQGNTEAFFGQGTRLTVV.